This paragraph covers one T cell receptor beta chain sequence. Its antigen remains unidentified. The sample comes from a study of post-analysis software for immune sequencing data. Study outcomes and limitations: Same-batch preparations were strongly co-clustered by F measure. Higher frequency in patients than in controls was seen for about five TRBV segments, with TRBV5-6, TRBV5-1 and TRBV20-1 among them.

Germline V lookup: CDR1 WNHNN, CDR2 SYGVQD (reference sequence). Trimming removed 4 bases from V and 2 bases from J, with 18 bases in between. There are 16 residues in the CDR3. Unique molecular identifiers had been added to the TCR beta cDNA libraries. Via MiXCR, TCRdb re-called the PCR reads, giving one row per CDR3 protein. The repertoire includes around 400,000 distinct CDR3 sequences, about a third of them detected once, and about an eighth sits in the top ten. The sequenced material came from blood. The rearrangement links TRBV10-1 to TRBJ2-7, with D possibly called TRBD1 or TRBD2 (5 bases each). The sequence was obtained from a girl aged 10 to 17 with multiple sclerosis. The CDR3 region has the DNA TGCGCCAGCAGTGGGCCGGCCGGGACCCGACCCTACGAGCAGTACTTC. This translates into CASSGPAGTRPYEQYF.